This TCR beta chain was profiled in a study of T cells in Graves' hyperthyroidism and ophthalmopathy. This clonotype was observed many times. RNA transcripts were the template for amplifying TCR beta CDR3 regions. The HTBI primer set drove a first-round RT-PCR of the TCR CDR3. In TCRdb, the multiplex PCR reads were re-called with MiXCR into one record per CDR3 protein. This sample has almost 50,000 distinct CDR3 sequences, with roughly 56% found just once. An absence of ophthalmopathy progression within 18 months meant stable Graves' hyperthyroidism. Newly diagnosed hyperthyroidism, duration under 2 months, in patients aged 18 to 65. V lost 1 base, J lost 0 bases, and 13 bases lay in between. The CDR3 runs to 16 residues.

Specimen: peripheral blood or thyroid tissue (not recorded which). This TCR derives from a man aged 18 to 35 with Graves' hyperthyroidism. The chain employs TRBV12-3 or TRBV12-4 and TRBJ2-7; no firm D call. As DNA, the CDR3 is TGTGCCAGCAGTTTAGGACAAGCGATTTTCTCCTACGAGCAGTACTTC. Encoded protein: CASSLGQAIFSYEQYF.